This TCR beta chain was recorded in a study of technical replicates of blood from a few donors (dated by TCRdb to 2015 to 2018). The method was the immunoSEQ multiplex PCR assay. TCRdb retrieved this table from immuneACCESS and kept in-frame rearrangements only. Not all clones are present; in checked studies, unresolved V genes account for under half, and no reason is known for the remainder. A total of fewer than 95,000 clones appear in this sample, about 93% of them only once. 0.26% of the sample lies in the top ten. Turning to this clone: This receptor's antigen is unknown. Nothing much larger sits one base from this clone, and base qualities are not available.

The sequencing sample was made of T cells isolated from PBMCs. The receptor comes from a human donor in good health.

This receptor carries the CDR3 CASSQQGNTEAFF. The DNA sequence is as follows: TGTGCCAGCAGTCAGCAGGGGAACACTGAAGCTTTCTTT. The chain is encoded by TRBV6-6 joined to TRBJ1-1; TRBD1 is possibly the D segment (5 matching bases). The CDR3 has 13 amino acids, counting the end cysteine and phenylalanine. Only the CDR3 DNA is retained, 39 bases long and in frame from the first base. V is reduced by 5 bases and J by 1 base, leaving a spacing of 8 bases between them. CDR1 and CDR2 are read off the germline V gene (reference sequence) as MNHNY and SVGAGI.